The next 19 T cell receptor beta chains were all read from a single sample in a study of cytomegalovirus exposure and HLA in healthy donors. The PCR made use of 60 Vbeta and 13 Jbeta primers. Here immunoSEQ multiplex PCR was the method, and the copy in TCRdb shows in-frame clones only, minus some. The data hold approximately 140,000 clones, with about 82% observed a single time. The source material was PBMCs. The receptors derive from a boy aged 5-17 years in good health and CMV-seronegative.

The chain couples TRBV21-1 to TRBJ1-5. TRBV21-1 represents a pseudogene. The CDR3 is 17 amino acids. The CDR3 bases are TGTGCCAGCAGCAAAGAGGGGCGGACTAATAGCAATCAGCCCCAGCATTTT. Translation: CASSKEGRTNSNQPQHF.

This sequence joins TRBV27 and TRBJ1-4; 9 bases line up with TRBD1. With V trimmed by 5 bases and J by 7 bases, 5 bases remained unmatched. The CDR3 runs 14 residues. Germline V CDR1 and CDR2: MNHEY, SMNVEV (reference sequence). CDR3 nucleotide sequence: TGTGCCAGCAGTCCGGGACAGGGAGGTGAAAAACTGTTTTTT. It yields the protein CASSPGQGGEKLFF.

The chain links TRBV9 to TRBJ2-7, with TRBD1 matching over 7 bases. The CDR3 has 14 residues. Trimming at V came to 3 bases and at J to 2 bases, leaving 5 bases not matched to a gene. CDR1 SGDLS and CDR2 YYNGEE come from the germline V gene. This chain's CDR3 is CASSDTGDPYEQYF. The CDR3 DNA reads as TGTGCCAGCAGCGATACAGGGGACCCCTACGAGCAGTACTTC.

The rearrangement joins TRBV5-4 to TRBJ1-1, with 7 bases that match TRBD1. Germline CDR1 and CDR2: SGHNT and YYREEE (reference sequence). The trim removed 4 bases at V and 0 bases at J, leaving 6 bases unmatched. This CDR3 is 15 amino acids long. The CDR3 reads CASSSRQGLNTEAFF. The CDR3 DNA reads TGTGCCAGCAGCAGCCGACAGGGTTTGAACACTGAAGCTTTCTTT.

The V gene is TRBV5-4, the J gene TRBJ2-7; 9 bases are a match to TRBD1. There are 13 residues in the CDR3. The J segment lost 7 bases and the V segment lost 5 bases, leaving 7 bases of the junction unmatched. Germline CDR1 reads SGHNT; CDR2 reads YYREEE (reference sequence). CDR3 loop: CASRGTGSQEQYF. The CDR3 DNA follows: TGTGCCAGCAGGGGGACAGGGAGTCAGGAGCAGTACTTC.

The J gene is TRBJ2-1, the V gene TRBV29-1, with a possible D match to TRBD2 (5 bases). The CDR3 is 15 amino acids. Germline-derived CDR1 and CDR2 are SQVTM and ANQGSEA. The V gene lost 0 bases and the J gene lost 3 bases, with 12 bases spanning the gap. CDR3 in DNA: TGCAGCGTTGAAGATCTAAGCGGCTTCTACAATGAGCAGTTCTTC. Its translation is CSVEDLSGFYNEQFF.

The chain employs TRBV19 and TRBJ2-7; TRBD2 matches 7 bases. The CDR3 is 18 residues long. Germline V gene data show CDR1 as LNHDA and CDR2 as SQIVND (reference sequence). V lost 3 bases and J lost 4; bases outside the gene matches: 18. The DNA for the CDR3 is TGTGCCAGTAGTATTGGGGGGGGTGGCGGGAGAGGCAGGTACGAGCAGTACTTC. Encoded protein: CASSIGGGGGRGRYEQYF. The whole variable domain, remainder taken from reference TRBV19 and TRBJ2-7, is DGGITQSPKYLFRKEGQNVTLSCEQNLNHDAMYWYRQDPGQGLRLIYYSQIVNDFQKGDIAEGYSVSREKKESFPLTVTSAQKNPTAFYLCASSIGGGGGRGRYEQYFGPGTRLTVT.

In this sample, this clone turned up a few times. J is TRBJ2-7 and V is TRBV4-2, with 7 nucleotides matching TRBD1. The V gene end was trimmed by 3 bases and the J gene end by 5 bases; junction bases not matched to a gene: 13. Looked up from germline, CDR1 is LGHNA and CDR2 is YNFKEQ. CDR3 length: 16 amino acids. The CDR3 bases are TGTGCCAGCAGCCAGAAGACGGGGACAGTGACTGACGAGCAGTACTTC. Protein sequence: CASSQKTGTVTDEQYF.

The V call is TRBV7-9, the J call TRBJ1-4; 9 nucleotides agree with TRBD1. The germline V gene has CDR1 SEHNR and CDR2 FQNEAQ (reference sequence). J was trimmed by 7 bases and V by 4 bases; bases with no gene match: 4. The CDR3 is made up of 14 amino acids. The CDR3: CASSWGQGGEKLFF. CDR3 DNA: TGTGCCAGCAGCTGGGGACAGGGAGGTGAAAAACTGTTTTTT.

V is TRBV6-5 and J is TRBJ2-7; weak D call: TRBD1 (6 bases). CDR1 and CDR2 (germline): MNHEY, SVGAGI. The CDR3 consists of 15 residues. The V gene lost 6 bases and the J gene lost 1 base, with 16 bases spanning the gap. The CDR3 loop reads CASRGAGGLSYEQYF. Written as DNA, the CDR3 is TGTGCCAGCAGGGGGGCTGGGGGATTATCCTACGAGCAGTACTTC.

This clone was seen once. This chain connects TRBV7-9 to TRBJ1-1, with 7 bases lining up with TRBD1. The CDR3 has 13 residues. V lost 4 bases and J lost 2; bases outside the gene matches: 1. Germline V lookup: CDR1 SEHNR, CDR2 FQNEAQ (reference sequence). The chain's CDR3 is CASSWDRNTEAFF. DNA of the CDR3: TGTGCCAGCAGCTGGGACAGAAACACTGAAGCTTTCTTT.

The chain couples TRBV5-1 to TRBJ2-5; 12 bases map to TRBD1. Trimming cost V 0 bases and J 4 bases; bases outside gene matches: 7. There are 17 residues in the CDR3. In germline, CDR1 is SGHRS, CDR2 YFSETQ. The CDR3 spells CASSLGGGTGGPETQYF. DNA for the CDR3: TGCGCCAGCAGCTTGGGAGGAGGGACAGGGGGCCCAGAGACCCAGTACTTC.

The CDR3 loop is CASTTSGTGVEKLFF. The DNA for the CDR3 is TGTGCCAGCACTACAAGCGGGACAGGGGTAGAAAAACTGTTTTTT. The J gene is TRBJ1-4, the V gene TRBV2; 10 bases fit TRBD1. The CDR3 consists of 15 residues. Unmatched junction bases numbered 10, after V lost 7 bases and J lost 8 bases. CDR1 SNHLY and CDR2 FYNNEI come from the germline V gene. The variable domain in full, with the rest retrieved from reference TRBV2 and TRBJ1-4, is EPEVTQTPSHQVTQMGQEVILRCVPISNHLYFYWYRQILGQKVEFLVSFYNNEISEKSEIFDDQFSVERPDGSNFTLKIRSTKLEDSAMYFCASTTSGTGVEKLFFGSGTQLSVL.

V is TRBV25-1 and J is TRBJ2-7; TRBD2 matches 7 bases. The CDR3 totals 11 residues. CDR1 is MGHDK, CDR2 SYGVNS, per germline. J gave up 6 bases and V 10 bases, and 6 bases lay outside the gene matches. Here the CDR3 reads CATTWGGEQYF. CDR3 nucleotides: TGTGCCACCACCTGGGGGGGCGAGCAGTACTTC.

This clone was picked up one time. This chain joins TRBV6-6 and TRBJ1-2; D uncertain. Germline CDR1 and CDR2: MNHNY and SVGAGI (reference sequence). The CDR3 spans 12 residues. V was clipped by 0 bases and J by 8 bases, with 7 bases between them. The CDR3 nucleotides are TGTGCCAGCAGTTACTCGAGCGGAGGCTACACCTTC. It yields the protein CASSYSSGGYTF.

This rearrangement joins TRBV5-4 to TRBJ2-2; TRBD2 aligns across 8 bases. CDR1 is SGHNT, CDR2 YYREEE, per germline (reference sequence). This CDR3 has 15 amino acids. The junction had 8 bases not matched to a gene; V was cut back by 6 bases and J by 4 bases. CDR3 nucleotide sequence: TGTGCCAGCACAAGCGGGAGTAGGTTCACCGGGGAGCTGTTTTTT. Translation gives CASTSGSRFTGELFF.

This rearrangement joins TRBV5-1 to TRBJ1-2; no clear D. V gave up 4 bases and J gave up 3 bases, with 7 bases separating them. The CDR3 extends over 12 amino acids. Germline-derived CDR1 and CDR2 are SGHRS and YFSETQ. The CDR3 reads CASSNGDYGYTF. CDR3 DNA: TGCGCCAGCAGCAACGGGGACTATGGCTACACCTTC.

The CDR3 loop reads CASSFGFRSRGYEQYF. The CDR3 DNA follows: TGTGCCAGCAGCTTTGGGTTCAGGTCTCGGGGCTACGAGCAGTACTTC. The rearrangement links TRBV11-3 to TRBJ2-7, with D maybe TRBD2 (5 bases). Trimming shortened V by 3 bases and J by 3 bases, and 18 bases separated the two germline ends. This CDR3 region has 16 residues. The germline gives CDR1 SGHNT, CDR2 YENEEA.

This chain links TRBV6-4 with TRBJ2-1, with 12 nucleotides matching TRBD2. The V segment lost 6 bases and the J segment 7 bases; nucleotides outside the gene matches: 10. The germline V gene encodes CDR1 MRHNA and CDR2 SNTAGT. This CDR3 comprises 16 residues. DNA of the CDR3: TGTGCCAGCAGCCCACTAGCGGGAGGAAGTGGGAATGAGCAGTTCTTC. This translates into CASSPLAGGSGNEQFF.